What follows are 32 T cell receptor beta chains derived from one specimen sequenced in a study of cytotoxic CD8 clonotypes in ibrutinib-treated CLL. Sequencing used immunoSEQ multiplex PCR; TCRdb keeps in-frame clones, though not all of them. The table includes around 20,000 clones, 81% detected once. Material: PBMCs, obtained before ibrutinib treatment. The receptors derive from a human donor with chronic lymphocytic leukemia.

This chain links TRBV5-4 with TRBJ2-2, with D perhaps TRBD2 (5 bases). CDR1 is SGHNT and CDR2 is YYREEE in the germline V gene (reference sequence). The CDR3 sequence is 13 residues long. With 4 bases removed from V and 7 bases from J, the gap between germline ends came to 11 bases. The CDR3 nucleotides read TGTGCCAGCAGCCCGGGATTCCTCGGGGAGCTGTTTTTT. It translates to CASSPGFLGELFF.

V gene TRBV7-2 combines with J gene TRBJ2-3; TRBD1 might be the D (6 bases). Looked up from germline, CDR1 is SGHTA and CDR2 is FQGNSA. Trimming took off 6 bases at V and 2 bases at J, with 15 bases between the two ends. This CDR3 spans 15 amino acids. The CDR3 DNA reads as TGTGCCAGCAGACTACAGGGACCCTTCACAGATACGCAGTATTTT. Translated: CASRLQGPFTDTQYF.

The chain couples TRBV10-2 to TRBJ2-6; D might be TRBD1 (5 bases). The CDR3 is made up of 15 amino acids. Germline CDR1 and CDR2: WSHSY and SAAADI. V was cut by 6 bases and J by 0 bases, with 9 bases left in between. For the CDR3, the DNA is TGCGCCAGCAGCCCCCAGGGCTCTGGGGCCAACGTCCTGACTTTC. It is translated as CASSPQGSGANVLTF.

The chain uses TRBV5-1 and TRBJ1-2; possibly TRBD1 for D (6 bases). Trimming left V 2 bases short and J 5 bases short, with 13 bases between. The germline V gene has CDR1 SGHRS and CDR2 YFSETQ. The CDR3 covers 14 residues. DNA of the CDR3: TGCGCCAGCAGCTTACAGGGACAAAAGTATGGCTACACCTTC. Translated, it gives CASSLQGQKYGYTF.

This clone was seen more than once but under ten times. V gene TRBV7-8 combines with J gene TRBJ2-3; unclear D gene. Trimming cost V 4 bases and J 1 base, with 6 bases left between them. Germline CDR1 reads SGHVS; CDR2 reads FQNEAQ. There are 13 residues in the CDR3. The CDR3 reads CASSSLRTDTQYF. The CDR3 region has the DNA TGTGCCAGCAGCTCCCTACGCACAGATACGCAGTATTTT.

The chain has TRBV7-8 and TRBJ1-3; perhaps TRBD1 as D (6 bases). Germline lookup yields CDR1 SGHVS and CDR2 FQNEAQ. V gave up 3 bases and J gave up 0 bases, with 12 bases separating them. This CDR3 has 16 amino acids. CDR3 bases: TGTGCCAGCAGCTTTCTGGGGGCCGACTCTGGAAACACCATATATTTT. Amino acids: CASSFLGADSGNTIYF.

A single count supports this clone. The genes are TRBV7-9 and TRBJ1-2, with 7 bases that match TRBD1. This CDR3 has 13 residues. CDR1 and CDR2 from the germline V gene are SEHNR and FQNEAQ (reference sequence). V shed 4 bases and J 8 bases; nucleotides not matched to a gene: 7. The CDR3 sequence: CASSSDRAEGYTF. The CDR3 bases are TGTGCCAGCAGCTCCGACAGGGCTGAGGGCTACACCTTC. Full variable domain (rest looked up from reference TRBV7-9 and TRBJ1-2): DTGVSQNPRHKITKRGQNVTFRCDPISEHNRLYWYRQTLGQGPEFLTYFQNEAQLEKSRLLSDRFSAERPKGSFSTLEIQRTEQGDSAMYLCASSSDRAEGYTFGSGTRLTVV.

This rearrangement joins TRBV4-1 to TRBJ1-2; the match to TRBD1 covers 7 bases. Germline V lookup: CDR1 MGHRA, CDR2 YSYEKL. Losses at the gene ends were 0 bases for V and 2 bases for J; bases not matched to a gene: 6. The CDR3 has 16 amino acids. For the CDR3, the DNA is TGCGCCAGCAGCCAAGATTCGGGGACAGTGAACTATGGCTACACCTTC. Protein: CASSQDSGTVNYGYTF.

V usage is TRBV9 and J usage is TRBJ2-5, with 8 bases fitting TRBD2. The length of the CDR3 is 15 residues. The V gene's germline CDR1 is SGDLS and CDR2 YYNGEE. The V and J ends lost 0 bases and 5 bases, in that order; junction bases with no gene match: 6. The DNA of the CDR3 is TGTGCCAGCAGCGTAGAACCGGGGGGGCTGGAGACCCAGTACTTC. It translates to CASSVEPGGLETQYF.

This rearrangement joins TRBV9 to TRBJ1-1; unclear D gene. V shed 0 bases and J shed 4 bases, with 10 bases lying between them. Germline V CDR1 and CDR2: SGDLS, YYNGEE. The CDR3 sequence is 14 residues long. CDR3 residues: CASSVEWIPTEAFF. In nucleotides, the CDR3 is TGTGCCAGCAGCGTAGAGTGGATTCCCACTGAAGCTTTCTTT.

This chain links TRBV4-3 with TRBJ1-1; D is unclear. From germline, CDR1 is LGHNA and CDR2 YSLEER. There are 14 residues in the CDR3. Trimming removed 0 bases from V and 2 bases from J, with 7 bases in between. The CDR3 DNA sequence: TGCGCCAGCAGCCAAGATTGGGGAAACACTGAAGCTTTCTTT. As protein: CASSQDWGNTEAFF.

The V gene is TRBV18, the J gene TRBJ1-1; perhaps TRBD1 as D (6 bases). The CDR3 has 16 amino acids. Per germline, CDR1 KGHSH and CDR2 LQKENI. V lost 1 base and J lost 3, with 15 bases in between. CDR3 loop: CASSPRGAPKDTEAFF. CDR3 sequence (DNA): TGTGCCAGCTCACCACGGGGGGCCCCTAAAGACACTGAAGCTTTCTTT. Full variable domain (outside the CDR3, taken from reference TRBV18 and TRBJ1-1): NAGVMQNPRHLVRRRGQEARLRCSPMKGHSHVYWYRQLPEEGLKFMVYLQKENIIDESGMPKERFSAEFPKEGPSILRIQQVVRGDSAAYFCASSPRGAPKDTEAFFGQGTRLTVV.

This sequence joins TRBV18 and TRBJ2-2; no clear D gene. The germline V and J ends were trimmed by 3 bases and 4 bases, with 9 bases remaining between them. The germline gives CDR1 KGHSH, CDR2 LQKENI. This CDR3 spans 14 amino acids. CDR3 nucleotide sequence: TGTGCCAGCTCACCGTTACAACGCACCGGGGAGCTGTTTTTT. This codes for CASSPLQRTGELFF. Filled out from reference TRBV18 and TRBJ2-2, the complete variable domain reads NAGVMQNPRHLVRRRGQEARLRCSPMKGHSHVYWYRQLPEEGLKFMVYLQKENIIDESGMPKERFSAEFPKEGPSILRIQQVVRGDSAAYFCASSPLQRTGELFFGEGSRLTVL.

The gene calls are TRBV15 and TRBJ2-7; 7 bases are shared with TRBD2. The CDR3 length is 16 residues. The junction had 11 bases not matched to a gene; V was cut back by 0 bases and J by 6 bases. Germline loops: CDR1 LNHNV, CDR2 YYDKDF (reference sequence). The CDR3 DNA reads TGTGCCACCAGCAGAGATCCCGCAGGGAGGGGTAGCGAGCAGTACTTC. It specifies CATSRDPAGRGSEQYF.

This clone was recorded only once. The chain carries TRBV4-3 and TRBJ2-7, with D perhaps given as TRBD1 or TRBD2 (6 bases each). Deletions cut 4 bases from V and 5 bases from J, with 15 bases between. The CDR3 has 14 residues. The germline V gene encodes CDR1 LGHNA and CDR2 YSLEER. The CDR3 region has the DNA TGCGCCAGCAGCCCTGGTGACGGGGGCCACGAGCAGTACTTC. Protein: CASSPGDGGHEQYF.

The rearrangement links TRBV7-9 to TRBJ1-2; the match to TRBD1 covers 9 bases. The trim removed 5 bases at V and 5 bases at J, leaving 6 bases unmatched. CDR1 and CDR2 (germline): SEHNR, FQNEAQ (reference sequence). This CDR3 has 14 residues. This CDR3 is CASSQDRGFYGYTF. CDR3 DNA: TGTGCCAGCAGCCAAGACAGGGGGTTTTATGGCTACACCTTC.

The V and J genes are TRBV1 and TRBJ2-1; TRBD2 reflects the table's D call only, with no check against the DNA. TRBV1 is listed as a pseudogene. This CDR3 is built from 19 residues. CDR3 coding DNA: TGCACCAGCAGCCAAGAGTCCCAGGCAGCGGGGGGCTCCTACAATGAGCAGTTCTTC. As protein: CTSSQESQAAGGSYNEQFF.

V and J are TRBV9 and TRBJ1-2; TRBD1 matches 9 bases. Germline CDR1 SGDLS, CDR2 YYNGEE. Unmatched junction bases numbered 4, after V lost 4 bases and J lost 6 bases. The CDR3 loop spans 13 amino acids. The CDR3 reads CASSPTGGDGYTF. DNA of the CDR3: TGTGCCAGCAGCCCAACAGGGGGCGATGGCTACACCTTC.

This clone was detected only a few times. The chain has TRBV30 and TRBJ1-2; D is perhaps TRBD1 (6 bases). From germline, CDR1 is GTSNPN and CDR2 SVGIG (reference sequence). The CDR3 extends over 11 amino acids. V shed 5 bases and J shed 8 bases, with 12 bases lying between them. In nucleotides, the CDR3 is TGTGCCTGGTTAACAGGGAACGGCTACACCTTC. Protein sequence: CAWLTGNGYTF.

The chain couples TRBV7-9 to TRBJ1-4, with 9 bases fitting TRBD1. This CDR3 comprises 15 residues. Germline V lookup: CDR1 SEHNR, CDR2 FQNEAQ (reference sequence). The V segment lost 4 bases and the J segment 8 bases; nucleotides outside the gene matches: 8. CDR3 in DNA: TGTGCCAGCAGCTCTAATCGGGACAGGGAGGAAAAACTGTTTTTT. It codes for CASSSNRDREEKLFF. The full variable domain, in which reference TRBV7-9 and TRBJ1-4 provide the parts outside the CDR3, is DTGVSQNPRHKITKRGQNVTFRCDPISEHNRLYWYRQTLGQGPEFLTYFQNEAQLEKSRLLSDRFSAERPKGSFSTLEIQRTEQGDSAMYLCASSSNRDREEKLFFGSGTQLSVL.

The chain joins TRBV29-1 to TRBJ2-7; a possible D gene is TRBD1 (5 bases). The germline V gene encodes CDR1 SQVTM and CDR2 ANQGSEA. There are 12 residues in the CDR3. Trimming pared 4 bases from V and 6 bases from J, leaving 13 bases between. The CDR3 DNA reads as TGCAGCGTTGGGGCAGGGTCCCTCGAGCAGTACTTC. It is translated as CSVGAGSLEQYF.

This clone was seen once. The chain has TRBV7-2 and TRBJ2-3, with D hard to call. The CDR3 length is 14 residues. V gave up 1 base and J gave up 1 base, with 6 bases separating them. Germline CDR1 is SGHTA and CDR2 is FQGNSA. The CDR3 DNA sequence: TGTGCCAGCAGCTTAGAATTGGGCACAGATACGCAGTATTTT. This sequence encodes CASSLELGTDTQYF.

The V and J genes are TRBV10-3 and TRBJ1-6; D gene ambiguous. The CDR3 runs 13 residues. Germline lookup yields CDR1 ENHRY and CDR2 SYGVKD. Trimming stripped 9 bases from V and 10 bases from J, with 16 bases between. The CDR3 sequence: CAIRRIVDSPLHF. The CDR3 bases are TGTGCCATTCGTCGGATAGTTGACTCACCCCTCCACTTT.

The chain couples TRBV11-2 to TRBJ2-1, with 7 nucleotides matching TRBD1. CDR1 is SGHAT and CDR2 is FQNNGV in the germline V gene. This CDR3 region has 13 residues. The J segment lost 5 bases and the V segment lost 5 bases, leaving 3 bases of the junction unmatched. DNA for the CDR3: TGTGCCAGCAGCCTTGACAGGGACAATGAGCAGTTCTTC. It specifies CASSLDRDNEQFF. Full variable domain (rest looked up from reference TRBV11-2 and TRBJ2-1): EAGVAQSPRYKIIEKRQSVAFWCNPISGHATLYWYQQILGQGPKLLIQFQNNGVVDDSQLPKDRFSAERLKGVDSTLKIQPAKLEDSAVYLCASSLDRDNEQFFGPGTRLTVL.

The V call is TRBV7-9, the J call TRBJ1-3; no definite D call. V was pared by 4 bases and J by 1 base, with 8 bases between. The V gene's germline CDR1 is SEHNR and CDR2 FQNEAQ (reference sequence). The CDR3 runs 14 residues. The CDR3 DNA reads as TGTGCCAGCAGCTCCCCGGAGTCTGGAAACACCATATATTTT. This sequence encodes CASSSPESGNTIYF.

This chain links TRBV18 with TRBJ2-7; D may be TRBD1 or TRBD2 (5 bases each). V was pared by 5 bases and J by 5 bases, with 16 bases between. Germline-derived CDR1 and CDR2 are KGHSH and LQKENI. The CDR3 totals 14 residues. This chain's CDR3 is CASSGWSGTDEQYF. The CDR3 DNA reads TGTGCCAGCTCAGGGTGGTCAGGGACGGACGAGCAGTACTTC.

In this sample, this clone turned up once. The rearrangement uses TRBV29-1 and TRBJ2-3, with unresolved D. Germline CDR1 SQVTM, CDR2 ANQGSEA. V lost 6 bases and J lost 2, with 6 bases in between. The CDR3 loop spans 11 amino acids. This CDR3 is CSVPYTDTQYF. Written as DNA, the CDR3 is TGCAGCGTACCGTACACAGATACGCAGTATTTT.

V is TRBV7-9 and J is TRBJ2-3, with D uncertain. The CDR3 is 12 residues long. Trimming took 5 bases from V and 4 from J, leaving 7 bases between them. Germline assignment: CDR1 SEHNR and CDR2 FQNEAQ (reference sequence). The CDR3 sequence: CASSLTADTQYF. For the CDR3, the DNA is TGTGCCAGCAGCCTCACAGCAGATACGCAGTATTTT. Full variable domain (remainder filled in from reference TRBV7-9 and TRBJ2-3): DTGVSQNPRHKITKRGQNVTFRCDPISEHNRLYWYRQTLGQGPEFLTYFQNEAQLEKSRLLSDRFSAERPKGSFSTLEIQRTEQGDSAMYLCASSLTADTQYFGPGTRLTVL.

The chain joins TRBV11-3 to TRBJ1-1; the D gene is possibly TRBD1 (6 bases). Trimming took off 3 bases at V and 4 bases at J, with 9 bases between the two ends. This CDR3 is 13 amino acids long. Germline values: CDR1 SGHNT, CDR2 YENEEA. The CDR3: CASSFEGGTEAFF. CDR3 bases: TGTGCCAGCAGCTTTGAGGGGGGCACTGAAGCTTTCTTT.

CDR3 bases: TGCACCAGCAGCCCCCTGAGGGCTCCCTACGAGCAGTACTTC. Translating it yields CTSSPLRAPYEQYF. This chain links TRBV1 with TRBJ2-7; whether TRBD2, the table's D call, matches the DNA was not checked. TRBV1 is shown as a pseudogene. This CDR3 has 14 residues.

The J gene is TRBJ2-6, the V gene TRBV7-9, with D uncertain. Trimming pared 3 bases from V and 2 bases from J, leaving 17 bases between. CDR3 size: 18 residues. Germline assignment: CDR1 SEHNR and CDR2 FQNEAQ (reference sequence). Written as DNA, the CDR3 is TGTGCCAGCAGCTTCTCCGGTCGGAGTTGGGCTGGGGCCAACGTCCTGACTTTC. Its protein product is CASSFSGRSWAGANVLTF.

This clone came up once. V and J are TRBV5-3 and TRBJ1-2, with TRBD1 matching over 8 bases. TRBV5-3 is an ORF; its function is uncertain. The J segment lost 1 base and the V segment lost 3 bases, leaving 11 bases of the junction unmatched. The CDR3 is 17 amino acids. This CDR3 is CARSYLIQGDLNYGYTF. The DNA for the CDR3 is TGTGCCAGAAGCTACCTTATACAGGGGGACCTTAACTATGGCTACACCTTC.